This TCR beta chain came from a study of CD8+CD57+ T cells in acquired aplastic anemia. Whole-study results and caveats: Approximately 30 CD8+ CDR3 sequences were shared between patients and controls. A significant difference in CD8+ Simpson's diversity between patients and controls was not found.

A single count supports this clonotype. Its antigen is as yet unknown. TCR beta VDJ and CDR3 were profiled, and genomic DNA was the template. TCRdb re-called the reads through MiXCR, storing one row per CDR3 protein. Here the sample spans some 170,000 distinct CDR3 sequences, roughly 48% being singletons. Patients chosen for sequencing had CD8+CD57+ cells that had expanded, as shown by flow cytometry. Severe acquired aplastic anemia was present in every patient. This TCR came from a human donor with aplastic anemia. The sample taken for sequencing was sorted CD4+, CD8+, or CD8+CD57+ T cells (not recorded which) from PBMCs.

The CDR3 DNA reads as TGTGCCAGCAGCCAAGAGACGGTGCTCCAGTTCTTC. Its translation: CASSQETVLQFF. This chain links TRBV14 with TRBJ2-1; D gene unclear. V lost 0 bases to trimming and J lost 13 bases, with 10 bases between them. Germline values: CDR1 SGHDN, CDR2 FVKESK. The CDR3 is made up of 12 amino acids. The variable domain in full, with the rest retrieved from reference TRBV14 and TRBJ2-1, is EAGVTQFPSHSVIEKGQTVTLRCDPISGHDNLYWYRRVMGKEIKFLLHFVKESKQDESGMPNNRFLAERTGGTYSTLKVQPAELEDSGVYFCASSQETVLQFFGPGTRLTVL.